Each of the 10 T cell receptor beta chains below was sequenced from the same sample in a study of cytomegalovirus exposure and HLA in healthy donors. The PCR ran on 60 Vbeta and 13 Jbeta primers. The method was immunoSEQ multiplex PCR; TCRdb's version includes in-frame clones alone and lacks a portion of them. The sample consists of about 120,000 clones, around 80% of them appearing once. The specimen sequenced was PBMCs. These TCRs come from a young woman in good health and CMV-seronegative.

The rearrangement joins TRBV18 to TRBJ2-5; D may be TRBD1 (6 bases). The CDR3 has 15 residues. V shed 3 bases and J shed 5 bases, with 16 bases lying between them. Looked up from germline, CDR1 is KGHSH and CDR2 is LQKENI. CDR3: CASSPQQGWGETQYF. The CDR3 bases are TGTGCCAGCTCACCCCAACAGGGATGGGGGGAGACCCAGTACTTC.

The chain combines TRBV12-5 with TRBJ2-1, with TRBD1 matching over 8 bases. V dropped 4 bases and J dropped 3; count of bases not matched to a gene: 5. The CDR3 covers 15 residues. Germline assignment: CDR1 LGHNT and CDR2 FRNRAP. In nucleotides, the CDR3 is TGTGCTAGTGGTTACGGACAGGGCGGCTACAATGAGCAGTTCTTC. This gives the protein CASGYGQGGYNEQFF.

This clone was seen more than once but under ten times. This chain joins TRBV19 and TRBJ1-2, with D maybe TRBD1 (5 bases). The CDR3 loop spans 16 amino acids. Trimming left V 2 bases short and J 4 bases short, with 17 bases between. Germline-derived CDR1 and CDR2 are LNHDA and SQIVND (reference sequence). CDR3 nucleotides: TGTGCCAGTAGTATATCCCCGCAGGGCGCCTTCTATGGCTACACCTTC. Translation gives CASSISPQGAFYGYTF.

V gene TRBV12-5 combines with J gene TRBJ2-1; D is perhaps TRBD1 (6 bases). The CDR3 is 16 residues long. CDR1 is LGHNT and CDR2 is FRNRAP in the germline V gene. The V and J ends lost 0 bases and 8 bases respectively, with 17 bases between them. The CDR3 DNA reads as TGTGCTAGTGGTTTGGTACATCAGGGAGAGGGGGATGAGCAGTTCTTC. Translation gives CASGLVHQGEGDEQFF.

This clone was counted only a few times. Here the CDR3 reads CSVAPGRGWRAGNTIYF. For the CDR3, the DNA is TGCAGCGTCGCACCGGGACGGGGGTGGAGAGCTGGAAACACCATATATTTT. This chain links TRBV29-1 with TRBJ1-3; D is perhaps TRBD1 (5 bases). Deletions cut 6 bases from V and 2 bases from J, with 23 bases between. CDR1 is SQVTM, CDR2 ANQGSEA, per germline. The CDR3 spans 17 residues.

Comment on this clone: The junction does not match germline at one end; this may be a read error. The rearrangement links TRBV7-2 to TRBJ2-4, with 10 bases lining up with TRBD1. CDR3 length equals 16 residues. Germline CDR1 is SGHTA and CDR2 is FQGNSA. In DNA, the CDR3 is TGTGCCAGCAGCTATCGACAGGGGGCGGACAAAAACAGTCAGTACTTC. This sequence encodes CASSYRQGADKNSQYF.

In its sample, this clone was seen a few times. V and J are TRBV27 and TRBJ2-6; D uncertain. CDR1 and CDR2 (germline): MNHEY, SMNVEV (reference sequence). The V gene lost 3 bases and the J gene lost 0 bases, with 24 bases spanning the gap. The CDR3 is 21 residues long. The CDR3 sequence is CASSFSFIQLTQYSGANVLTF. The CDR3 DNA is TGTGCCAGCAGTTTCAGCTTCATACAGCTTACCCAGTACTCTGGGGCCAACGTCCTGACTTTC.

This clone was counted once. The chain is built from TRBV7-9 and TRBJ2-2; D remains ambiguous. The germline gives CDR1 SEHNR, CDR2 FQNEAQ (reference sequence). Trimming left V 5 bases short and J 5 bases short, with 3 bases between. The CDR3 is made up of 11 amino acids. CDR3 sequence: CASSPTGELFF. CDR3 in DNA: TGTGCCAGCAGCCCTACCGGGGAGCTGTTTTTT.

This clone was counted a single time. The chain combines TRBV9 with TRBJ2-3; 8 nucleotides align to TRBD2. Germline values: CDR1 SGDLS, CDR2 YYNGEE. CDR3 length: 14 residues. Trimming cost V 3 bases and J 2 bases; bases outside gene matches: 2. CDR3 region: CASSGSGTTDTQYF. CDR3 in DNA: TGTGCCAGCAGCGGTAGCGGGACCACAGATACGCAGTATTTT.

J is TRBJ1-3 and V is TRBV18; D is uncertain. The germline V and J ends were trimmed by 3 bases and 2 bases, with 11 bases remaining between them. Germline-derived CDR1 and CDR2 are KGHSH and LQKENI. The CDR3 spans 15 residues. The CDR3: CASSPRTDTGNTIYF. CDR3 DNA sequence: TGTGCCAGCTCACCTAGAACAGATACTGGAAACACCATATATTTT.